Below, 18 T cell receptor beta chains from the same sample are listed, as sequenced in a study of cytomegalovirus exposure and HLA in healthy donors. Amplification used 60 Vbeta primers and 13 Jbeta primers. The repertoire was sequenced with immunoSEQ multiplex PCR; TCRdb's copy has only in-frame clones and lacks some. The repertoire holds 110,000 or so clones, over 55% seen once, with roughly 8.7% in the top ten. Input material: PBMCs. These TCRs come from a man aged 18 to 30 in good health and CMV-seropositive.

Regarding this clone: A read error may account for a junction end that differs from germline. The V and J genes are TRBV7-9 and TRBJ1-2; possible D gene TRBD1, 5 bases. There are 16 residues in the CDR3. CDR1 is SEHNR and CDR2 is FQNEAQ in the germline V gene (reference sequence). CDR3 amino acids: CSSSLGVRVGGYGYTF. Written as DNA, the CDR3 is TGTTCCAGCAGCTTAGGTGTGAGGGTGGGGGGCTATGGCTACACCTTC. Looking up the rest from reference TRBV7-9 and TRBJ1-2 gives the full variable domain: DTGVSQNPRHKITKRGQNVTFRCDPISEHNRLYWYRQTLGQGPEFLTYFQNEAQLEKSRLLSDRFSAERPKGSFSTLEIQRTEQGDSAMYLCSSSLGVRVGGYGYTFGSGTRLTVV.

V gene TRBV18 combines with J gene TRBJ1-1; D is undetermined. CDR1 is KGHSH and CDR2 is LQKENI in the germline V gene. This CDR3 has 13 residues. The V and J ends lost 5 bases and 7 bases respectively, with 14 bases between them. CDR3 sequence: CASSKSLGDEAFF. The CDR3 DNA follows: TGTGCCAGCTCAAAATCGTTGGGAGATGAAGCTTTCTTT.

V is TRBV5-4 and J is TRBJ1-1; D possibly corresponds to TRBD1 (6 bases). V gave up 5 bases and J gave up 0 bases, with 11 bases separating them. The CDR3 extends over 14 amino acids. From germline, CDR1 is SGHNT and CDR2 YYREEE (reference sequence). Written as DNA, the CDR3 is TGTGCCAGCAGGAGGGGGGGGGTGAACACTGAAGCTTTCTTT. It codes for CASRRGGVNTEAFF.

This clone was recorded a few times. V gene TRBV29-1 combines with J gene TRBJ1-1; TRBD1 is a possible D gene (6 bases). Per germline, CDR1 SQVTM and CDR2 ANQGSEA. Trimming took 2 bases from V and 5 from J, leaving 9 bases between them. The CDR3 extends over 12 amino acids. CDR3 sequence: CSVETGKTEAFF. For the CDR3, the DNA is TGCAGCGTTGAAACAGGGAAAACTGAAGCTTTCTTT.

V usage is TRBV14 and J usage is TRBJ2-7; 8 positions agree with TRBD1. Per the germline V gene, CDR1 is SGHDN and CDR2 is FVKESK. This CDR3 has 16 amino acids. Germline trimming cut 0 bases from V and 6 bases from J; bases unmatched to any gene: 10. CDR3 protein: CASSQEVAGGPFEQYF. CDR3 DNA: TGTGCCAGCAGCCAAGAAGTGGCAGGGGGCCCTTTCGAGCAGTACTTC.

Only a few counts were recorded for this clone. The chain couples TRBV18 to TRBJ2-3, with 8 bases fitting TRBD1. Germline V gives CDR1 KGHSH, CDR2 LQKENI. V shed 3 bases and J 2 bases; nucleotides not matched to a gene: 10. CDR3 size: 17 residues. CDR3 sequence reads: CASSPRRDRPNTDTQYF. The DNA of the CDR3 is TGTGCCAGCTCACCCCGAAGGGACAGGCCGAACACAGATACGCAGTATTTT.

The chain employs TRBV7-9 and TRBJ2-2, with 7 bases fitting TRBD2. The V gene end was trimmed by 5 bases and the J gene end by 6 bases; junction bases not matched to a gene: 6. CDR1 is SEHNR, CDR2 FQNEAQ, per germline (reference sequence). The CDR3 covers 14 residues. CDR3 sequence reads: CASSPGGNAGELFF. The CDR3 DNA is TGTGCCAGCAGCCCCGGGGGGAATGCCGGGGAGCTGTTTTTT.

The V gene is TRBV15, the J gene TRBJ2-2; TRBD1 matches at 7 bases. Germline CDR1 and CDR2: LNHNV and YYDKDF (reference sequence). This CDR3 has 16 residues. Trimming cost V 5 bases and J 2 bases; bases outside gene matches: 8. The CDR3 DNA reads TGTGCCACCAGCCACCCCGGGACAGCCAACACCGGGGAGCTGTTTTTT. It is translated as CATSHPGTANTGELFF.

The V and J genes are TRBV5-4 and TRBJ2-7, with TRBD2 matching over 11 bases. Germline V gene lookup returns CDR1 SGHNT and CDR2 YYREEE (reference sequence). The CDR3 consists of 15 residues. Trimming at V came to 4 bases and at J to 4 bases, leaving 7 bases not matched to a gene. CDR3 loop: CASSTASGGRYEQYF. The CDR3 DNA reads as TGTGCCAGCAGCACAGCTAGCGGGGGGAGGTACGAGCAGTACTTC.

The V and J genes are TRBV10-2 and TRBJ1-5, with D hard to call. The CDR3 runs to 13 residues. Trimming stripped 1 base from V and 10 bases from J, with 11 bases between. Germline V CDR1 and CDR2: WSHSY, SAAADI. The chain's CDR3 is CASSEWRLAPQHF. The CDR3 nucleotides are TGCGCCAGCAGTGAGTGGAGATTGGCTCCCCAGCATTTT.

The chain uses TRBV5-1 and TRBJ2-1; 11 bases fit TRBD2. The germline V gene encodes CDR1 SGHRS and CDR2 YFSETQ. The CDR3 consists of 16 residues. J gave up 6 bases and V 4 bases, and 9 bases lay outside the gene matches. The CDR3 is CASSPKTSGGTNEQFF. The CDR3 DNA reads TGCGCCAGCAGCCCGAAAACTAGCGGGGGAACCAATGAGCAGTTCTTC. Drawing the rest from reference TRBV5-1 and TRBJ2-1, the complete variable domain is KAGVTQTPRYLIKTRGQQVTLSCSPISGHRSVSWYQQTPGQGLQFLFEYFSETQRNKGNFPGRFSGRQFSNSRSEMNVSTLELGDSALYLCASSPKTSGGTNEQFFGPGTRLTVL.

The V call is TRBV5-1, the J call TRBJ1-5; 7 bases agree with TRBD1. Trimming removed 4 bases from V and 4 bases from J; junction bases left unmatched: 5. CDR3 size: 14 residues. CDR1 and CDR2 from the germline V gene are SGHRS and YFSETQ. The CDR3 sequence is CASSTGQANQPQHF. In DNA, the CDR3 is TGCGCCAGCAGCACCGGACAGGCGAATCAGCCCCAGCATTTT.

This chain joins TRBV5-1 and TRBJ2-6; 7 bases are a match to TRBD1. CDR1 SGHRS and CDR2 YFSETQ come from the germline V gene. The CDR3 loop spans 15 amino acids. V lost 3 bases and J lost 1; bases outside the gene matches: 1. The CDR3 sequence: CASSSDRSGANVLTF. For the CDR3, the DNA is TGCGCCAGCAGCTCGGACAGGTCTGGGGCCAACGTCCTGACTTTC.

The rearrangement links TRBV9 to TRBJ1-2; 8 bases match TRBD1. Trimming at V came to 0 bases and at J to 8 bases, leaving 9 bases not matched to a gene. CDR3 size: 15 residues. Looked up from germline, CDR1 is SGDLS and CDR2 is YYNGEE. CDR3 loop: CASSVAATGAGGYTF. The DNA of the CDR3 is TGTGCCAGCAGCGTAGCTGCGACAGGGGCGGGAGGCTACACCTTC.

This clone has just a few counts. V usage is TRBV5-1 and J usage is TRBJ2-5, with TRBD1 matching over 11 bases. CDR3 length: 16 residues. With 2 bases clipped from V and 5 bases from J, the junction kept 8 bases outside the gene matches. Germline CDR1 reads SGHRS; CDR2 reads YFSETQ. Here the CDR3 reads CASSFGTGGNRETQYF. The CDR3 DNA reads as TGCGCCAGCAGCTTCGGGACAGGGGGAAACAGGGAGACCCAGTACTTC.

V and J are TRBV5-6 and TRBJ2-3, with 7 nucleotides matching TRBD2. Trimming at V came to 2 bases and at J to 1 base, leaving 1 base not matched to a gene. This CDR3 has 14 amino acids. Germline-derived CDR1 and CDR2 are SGHDT and YYEEEE. The CDR3 bases are TGTGCCAGCAGCTTCCTAGCGGGCACAGATACGCAGTATTTT. Translated, it gives CASSFLAGTDTQYF.

This clone was observed a handful of times. CDR3 in amino acids: CASSLSRDRGLRSSPLHF. The CDR3 DNA is TGTGCCAGCAGTTTAAGCCGAGACAGGGGGCTTCGGAGTTCACCCCTCCACTTT. The V and J genes are TRBV27 and TRBJ1-6, with 10 bases identical to TRBD1. Germline CDR1 is MNHEY and CDR2 is SMNVEV (reference sequence). The CDR3 contains 18 residues. Trimming removed 2 bases from V and 9 bases from J; junction bases left unmatched: 13.

This clone appeared a few times. J is TRBJ1-4 and V is TRBV23-1; D is uncertain. TRBV23-1 belongs to the ORF category, with a function that is uncertain. V lost 9 bases to trimming and J lost 10 bases, with 6 bases between them. The CDR3 sequence is 9 residues long. CDR3 amino acids: CASTRKLFF. CDR3 DNA sequence: TGCGCCAGTACGCGAAAACTGTTTTTT.